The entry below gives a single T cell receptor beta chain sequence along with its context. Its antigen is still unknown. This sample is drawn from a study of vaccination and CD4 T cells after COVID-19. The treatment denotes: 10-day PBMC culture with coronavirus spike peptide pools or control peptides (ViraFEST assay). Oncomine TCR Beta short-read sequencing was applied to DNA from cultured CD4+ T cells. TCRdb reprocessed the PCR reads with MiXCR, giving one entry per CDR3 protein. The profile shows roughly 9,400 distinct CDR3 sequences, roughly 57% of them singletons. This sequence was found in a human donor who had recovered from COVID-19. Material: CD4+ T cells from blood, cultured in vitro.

For the CDR3, the DNA is TGTGCCAGTAATGAAGGGGCAAGCTCCTATAATTCACCCCTCCACTTT. Translated: CASNEGASSYNSPLHF. The J gene is TRBJ1-6, the V gene TRBV19; D might be TRBD1 (5 bases). The CDR3 length is 16 residues. CDR1 LNHDA and CDR2 SQIVND come from the germline V gene (reference sequence). Trimming took 7 bases from V and 0 from J, leaving 13 bases between them.